This paragraph reports one T cell receptor beta chain. Its antigen is not identified. This specimen belongs to a study of shared clonotypes between healthy human individuals. Notes on the study in general: Sequencing depth was expected to affect clonotype sharing among donors. The study sampled only blood, and tissue repertoires likely differ.

Germline CDR1 reads MGHRA; CDR2 reads YSYEKL. The CDR3 spans 15 residues. V lost 8 bases and J lost 4, with 20 bases in between. This was a deep-level run. TCRdb's copy holds only in-frame clones and misses some; the assay was immunoSEQ multiplex PCR. The repertoire holds more than 2,000,000 clones, with just over 90% as singletons. A CD45RA+ naive subset and a CD45RA-negative memory subset were split from CD4+ cells. The TCR originated in a young man in good health. Some clones in this sample may be carry-over from other donors' samples. The sequenced material came from naive CD4+ T cells from PBMCs. This sample's subset: CD45RA+ positively selected. The chain is built from TRBV4-1 and TRBJ1-2; no definite D call. CDR3 bases: TGCGCCAGCGCCCCCGGTTGGAGGGAGGCCTATGGCTACACCTTC. Translated: CASAPGWREAYGYTF.